This TCR beta chain derives from a study of T cell changes during pregnancy in multiple sclerosis (dated by TCRdb to about 2019). With regard to the full study: The study examined how the T cell repertoire changed over the course of pregnancy in women with multiple sclerosis.

Worth noting for this clone: Its recognized antigen is unknown. Per-nucleotide qualities are absent, and no much larger clonotype sits a single base away.

The library was built by means of the immunoSEQ multiplex PCR assay. TCRdb limited this immuneACCESS table to in-frame rearrangements with V and J called. A share of clones is missing; checked studies link under half to unresolved V genes, and the rest is unexplained. The sample records some 68,000 clones, just over 90% of which are singletons. The ten largest make up approximately 1.4% of the sample. The germline V gene sets CDR1 to MDHEN and CDR2 to SYDVKM. Relative to germline, V is 6 bases shorter and J is 2 bases shorter, with 5 bases between their ends. The CDR3 runs 13 amino acids, cysteine and phenylalanine included. Only CDR3 DNA remains: 39 bases, in frame from the first base.

The sequencing here drew on peripheral blood, taken in the second trimester of pregnancy. The chain is made from TRBV28 and TRBJ1-6; TRBD1 might be the D gene, on 5 matching bases. The receptor's source is a female donor in good health, enrolled as a control in a pregnancy study. The CDR3 loop reads CASRTAYNSPLHF. In nucleotide form, the sequence is TGTGCCAGCAGGACAGCCTATAATTCACCCCTCCACTTT.